A selection of T cell receptor beta chains follows, all from one sample in a study of response to subunit inactivated influenza vaccine. TCRdb itself ran the RT-PCR reads through MiXCR, one entry per CDR3 protein. This table holds about 190,000 distinct CDR3 sequences, around an eighth found once. Specimen: CD8+ T cells sorted from PBMCs, collected 5 days after vaccination. The receptor set was obtained from a man in his fifties or sixties who received an inactivated influenza vaccine. Each CDR3 is given with its conserved first and last residue. The order of the fields is CDR3 DNA, CDR3 protein, V gene, D gene, J gene, clone size. A D gene is named only where the DNA matches it firmly. Not every row has a clone size; where given, it reads once, few, many or a size class.

TGTGCCAGCAGCAAAGAATTCCACGGGAAGAAGGAGTATTTT	CASSKEFHGKKEYF	TRBV21-1	NA	TRBJ2-3	few
TGTGCCAGCAGCCAAAGTGTTCTGGTTTTCGAGCAGTACTTC	CASSQSVLVFEQYF	TRBV3-1	NA	TRBJ2-7	few
TGTGCCAGCAGCCTAACAGGGGAATCCTACGAGCAGTACTTC	CASSLTGESYEQYF	TRBV14	TRBD1	TRBJ2-7	NA
TGTGCCAGCAGCCGGGGACAGGGTCTGTTCTACGAGCAGTACTTC	CASSRGQGLFYEQYF	TRBV11-1	TRBD1	TRBJ2-7	NA
TGCGCCAGCACTCCCGGCCGGGCCGCGCTCGGGGAGACCCAGTACTTC	CASTPGRAALGETQYF	TRBV4-1	NA	TRBJ2-5	NA
TGTGCCAGCAGAGAAGGACAGGGGATCTACAATGAGCAGTTCTTC	CASREGQGIYNEQFF	TRBV12-3/TRBV12-4	TRBD1	TRBJ2-1	NA
TGTGCCAGCAGCCGGGACAGGGTTTGGACCGGGGAGCTGTTTTTT	CASSRDRVWTGELFF	TRBV7-9	TRBD1	TRBJ2-2	few
TGTGCCAGCAGCGCCGGGACTAGCGTTACCGGGGAGCTGTTTTTT	CASSAGTSVTGELFF	TRBV7-9	TRBD2	TRBJ2-2	few
TGTGCCAATGGACAGATGAACACTGAAGCTTTCTTT	CANGQMNTEAFF	TRBV7-9	NA	TRBJ1-1	NA
TGTGCCAGCAACATGCAGGGGGCATACACTGAAGCTTTCTTT	CASNMQGAYTEAFF	TRBV6-1	TRBD1	TRBJ1-1	NA
TGCGCCAGCAGCCGACTTGAGCGGGATGGCACTGAAGCTTTCTTT	CASSRLERDGTEAFF	TRBV4-1	NA	TRBJ1-1	few